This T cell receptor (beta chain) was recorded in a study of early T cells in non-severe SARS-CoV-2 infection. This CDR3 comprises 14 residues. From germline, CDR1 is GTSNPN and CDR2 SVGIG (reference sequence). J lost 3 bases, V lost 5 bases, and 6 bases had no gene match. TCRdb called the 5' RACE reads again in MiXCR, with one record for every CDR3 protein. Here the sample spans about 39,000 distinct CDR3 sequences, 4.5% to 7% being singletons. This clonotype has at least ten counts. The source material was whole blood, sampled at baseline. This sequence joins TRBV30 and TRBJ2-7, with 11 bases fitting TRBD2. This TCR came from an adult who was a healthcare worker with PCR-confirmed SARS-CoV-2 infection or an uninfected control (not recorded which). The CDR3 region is CAWAGTSGYYEQYF. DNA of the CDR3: TGTGCCTGGGCCGGGACTAGCGGATACTACGAGCAGTACTTC.